What follows is one T cell receptor beta chain and its context. What it binds is unknown. These data belong to a study of chemoradiotherapy in HPV16-positive cancers. Study-wide findings and caveats: Only a couple of HPV16-positive patients supplied the functional HPV-specificity definition. During treatment, candidate HPV-specific clones and E7-related motifs expanded in tumor.

Repeated repertoire sampling spanned the course of chemoradiotherapy. The table came from immunoSEQ multiplex PCR; TCRdb's copy has only in-frame clones and leaves some out. Of 780 or so clones listed, roughly nine tenths are singletons. The J segment lost 3 bases and the V segment lost 7 bases, leaving 8 bases of the junction unmatched. The CDR3 sequence is 15 residues long. Germline lookup yields CDR1 MNHEY and CDR2 SMNVEV (reference sequence). The source was tumor tissue, collected from a patient who underwent chemoradiotherapy. The source of this sequence is a human donor with HPV-associated anogenital cancer. This chain joins TRBV27 and TRBJ2-5; 10 positions match TRBD1. CDR3 sequence: CASMTPDRGEETQYF. In nucleotides, the CDR3 is TGTGCCAGCATGACCCCGGACAGGGGGGAAGAGACCCAGTACTTC.